A single sample is the source of the 3 T cell receptor beta chains below, sequenced in a study of blood T cell repertoires in COVID-19. This table comes from immunoSEQ multiplex PCR, and its TCRdb copy is limited to in-frame clones, with some not included. The sample includes roughly 100,000 clones, 88% seen only once; the top ten take roughly 8.1%. The source material was peripheral blood. These receptors were obtained from a woman in her seventies with acute or convalescent COVID-19.

The rearrangement links TRBV11-3 to TRBJ2-7; the D is unclear. V lost 0 bases to trimming and J lost 7 bases, with 7 bases between them. The CDR3 is 12 amino acids. Per germline, CDR1 SGHNT and CDR2 YENEEA. CDR3 in DNA: TGTGCCAGCAGCTTAGATCCTCGGGAGCAGTACTTC. This sequence encodes CASSLDPREQYF. The full variable domain, rest sourced from reference TRBV11-3 and TRBJ2-7, is EAGVVQSPRYKIIEKKQPVAFWCNPISGHNTLYWYLQNLGQGPELLIRYENEEAVDDSQLPKDRFSAERLKGVDSTLKIQPAELGDSAVYLCASSLDPREQYFGPGTRLTVT.

This chain uses TRBV29-1 with TRBJ2-5, with D possibly TRBD2 on 6 matching bases. Germline CDR1 and CDR2: SQVTM and ANQGSEA. This CDR3 spans 17 amino acids. V lost 0 bases, J lost 5 bases, and 22 bases lay in between. CDR3 sequence: CSVEEGGAGMMWETQYF. In DNA form, the CDR3 reads TGCAGCGTTGAAGAAGGCGGGGCAGGGATGATGTGGGAGACCCAGTACTTC.

This chain connects TRBV10-3 to TRBJ1-2; TRBD1 is a possible D gene (6 bases). This CDR3 is 15 amino acids long. V was shortened by 6 bases and J by 2 bases, with 16 bases between the two germline ends. Germline V gene sequence: CDR1 ENHRY, CDR2 SYGVKD. CDR3 region: CAIRGTGFLNYGYTF. Here the CDR3 DNA reads TGTGCCATCAGGGGTACAGGGTTCTTGAACTATGGCTACACCTTC.